This TCR beta chain comes out of a study of cytomegalovirus exposure and HLA in healthy donors. Study-level findings and limits: Researchers reported in a later analysis that common viral pathogens appeared linked to several top clusters. In a later analysis, HLA-associated beta chains showed higher expansion and lower generation probabilities than comparable chains.

Notes on this clone: As yet, its antigen is unknown.

The ends lost 5 bases at V and 2 bases at J; junction bases unmatched: 6. Germline values: CDR1 GTSNPN, CDR2 SVGIG (reference sequence). This CDR3 comprises 15 residues. The PCR used 60 Vbeta and 13 Jbeta primers. Measured with immunoSEQ multiplex PCR; TCRdb has only the in-frame clones, and not every one. The data show some 140,000 clones, with more than 70% seen just once and 4.5% to 7% held by the top ten. The chain has TRBV30 and TRBJ2-3; 11 nucleotides match TRBD2. Sample: PBMCs. This sequence originates from a woman aged 40 to 49 in good health and CMV-seropositive. The CDR3 DNA reads TGTGCCTGGTCTAGCGGGAGGACCCTCACAGATACGCAGTATTTT. Translating gives CAWSSGRTLTDTQYF.